This T cell receptor beta chain was recorded in a study of T cell responses to AZD1222 COVID-19 vaccine. In its sample, this clone was seen once. TCRdb's table, derived via immunoSEQ multiplex PCR, lists solely in-frame clones and lacks some. Among 95,000 to 150,000 clones listed, around 87% were seen once. This sequence originates from an adult in good health. This material consisted of peripheral blood, taken on day 0 of AZD1222 vaccination.

The CDR3 is CASSPVTGIVNYGYTF. CDR3 in DNA: TGTGCCAGCTCACCGGTCACAGGGATAGTTAACTATGGCTACACCTTC. The V gene is TRBV18, the J gene TRBJ1-2, with D possibly being TRBD1 (6 bases). Germline-derived CDR1 and CDR2 are KGHSH and LQKENI. V lost 3 bases and J 1 base, leaving 15 bases between the germline ends. This CDR3 has 16 residues.